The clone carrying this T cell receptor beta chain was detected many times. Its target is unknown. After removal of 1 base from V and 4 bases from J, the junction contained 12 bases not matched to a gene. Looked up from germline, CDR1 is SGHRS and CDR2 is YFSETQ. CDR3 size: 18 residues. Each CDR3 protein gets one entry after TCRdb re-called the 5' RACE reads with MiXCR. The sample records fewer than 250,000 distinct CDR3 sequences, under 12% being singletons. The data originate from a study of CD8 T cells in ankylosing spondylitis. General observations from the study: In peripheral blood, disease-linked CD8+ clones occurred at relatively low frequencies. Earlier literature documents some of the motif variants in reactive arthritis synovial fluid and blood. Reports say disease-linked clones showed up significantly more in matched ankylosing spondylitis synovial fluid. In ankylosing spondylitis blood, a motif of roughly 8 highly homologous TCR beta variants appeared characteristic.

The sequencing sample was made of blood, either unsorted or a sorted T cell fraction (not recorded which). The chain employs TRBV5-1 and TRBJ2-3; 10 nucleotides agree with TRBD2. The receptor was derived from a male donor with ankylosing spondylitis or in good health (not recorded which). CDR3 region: CASSLNPAAGGRPDTQYF. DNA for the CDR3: TGCGCCAGCAGCTTGAATCCTGCAGCGGGGGGGCGGCCAGATACGCAGTATTTT.